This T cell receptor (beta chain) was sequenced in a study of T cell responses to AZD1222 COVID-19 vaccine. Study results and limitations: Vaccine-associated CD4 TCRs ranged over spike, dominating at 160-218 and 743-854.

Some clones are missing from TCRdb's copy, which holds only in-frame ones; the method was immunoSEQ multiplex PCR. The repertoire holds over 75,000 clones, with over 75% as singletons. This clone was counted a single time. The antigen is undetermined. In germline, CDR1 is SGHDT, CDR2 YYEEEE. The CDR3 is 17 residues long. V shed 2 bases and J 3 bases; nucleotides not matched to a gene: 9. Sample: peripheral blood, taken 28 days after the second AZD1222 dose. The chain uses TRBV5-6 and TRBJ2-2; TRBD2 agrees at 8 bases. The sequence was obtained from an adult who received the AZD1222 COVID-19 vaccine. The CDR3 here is CASSLSFQREYTGELFF. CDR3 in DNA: TGTGCCAGCAGCTTAAGTTTTCAGCGGGAGTACACCGGGGAGCTGTTTTTT.